The sequence of this T cell receptor beta chain was determined in a study of early T cells in non-severe SARS-CoV-2 infection. TCRdb reprocessed the 5' RACE reads with MiXCR, giving one entry per CDR3 protein. The table lists 70,000 to 85,000 distinct CDR3 sequences, roughly an eighth of them singletons. The table lists this clonotype with many counts. The V gene's germline CDR1 is SGHTA and CDR2 FQGNSA. The CDR3 is 14 residues long. Between the trimmed V and J ends, which lost 1 base and 0 bases, there was a span of 7 bases. The material sequenced was whole blood. The chain carries TRBV7-2 and TRBJ2-7, with D possibly TRBD1 on 5 matching bases. The receptor was isolated from an adult who was a healthcare worker with PCR-confirmed SARS-CoV-2 infection or an uninfected control (not recorded which). CDR3 in amino acids: CASSLDRYSYEQYF. The CDR3 DNA is TGTGCCAGCAGCTTAGACAGGTACTCCTACGAGCAGTACTTC.